The present T cell receptor (beta chain) was sequenced within a study of T cell responses to AZD1222 COVID-19 vaccine. Regarding the study as a whole: Nearly half of spike-specific TCRs reportedly target unmutated variant regions. In a largely white British group with more females than males, clonal diversity was possibly underestimated. Of the AZD1222 recipients, only 5 to 7 were seropositive at baseline. Breadth and depth of Spike-specific TCRs rose after two AZD1222 doses.

The method was immunoSEQ multiplex PCR; TCRdb's version includes in-frame clones alone and lacks a portion of them. The sample carries tens of thousands of clones, approximately 92% recorded once. The CDR3 is made up of 16 amino acids. V was cut by 1 base and J by 9 bases, with 19 bases left in between. Germline loops: CDR1 MNHEY, CDR2 SMNVEV (reference sequence). Of note for this clone: Its antigen is currently unknown.

Sequencing was performed on peripheral blood, taken on day 0 of AZD1222 vaccination. The clonotype was recovered from an adult in good health. The rearrangement links TRBV27 to TRBJ2-1; D possibly corresponds to TRBD2 (6 bases). CDR3 sequence (DNA): TGTGCCAGCAGTTTATTAAACCCTCCGGGGGACCCTGAGCAGTTCTTC. Amino acid sequence: CASSLLNPPGDPEQFF.